This TCR beta chain is drawn from a study of blood T cells in healthy people across ages. Across the whole study: Per two T cells, about one barcoded beta molecule was captured through template switching.

A second roughly 6 to 12 cycle PCR used barcoded and J-beta primers. TCRdb reanalysed the 5' RACE reads using MiXCR and keeps one entry per CDR3 protein. The table shows fewer than 900,000 distinct CDR3 sequences, with approximately 49% occurring only once. General study points: As age increased, TCR beta diversity per million T cells fell in a roughly linear fashion. Naive T cell percentage showed a strong correlation with TCR beta diversity.

Germline V lookup: CDR1 LGHDT, CDR2 YNNKEL (reference sequence). CDR3 length equals 12 residues. The V end lost 4 bases, the J end lost 7 bases, and 8 bases lay between the germline ends. The authors drew around 9.4 milliliters of peripheral blood from each donor. Concerning this clonotype: Its antigen remains unknown.

This receptor was obtained from a woman aged 55 to 70 in good health. The sample taken for sequencing was blood. V usage is TRBV3-1 and J usage is TRBJ2-1; D is unresolved. CDR3 loop: CASSPSQNEQFF. CDR3 in DNA: TGTGCCAGCAGCCCATCACAAAATGAGCAGTTCTTC.